The 22 T cell receptor beta chains reported below all come from one sample, sequenced in a study of cytomegalovirus exposure and HLA in healthy donors (TCRdb year 2017). The library came from the immunoSEQ multiplex PCR assay. The multiplex PCR relied on a mix of 60 forward primers for TCR Vbeta segments and 13 reverse primers for TCR Jbeta segments. Imported from immuneACCESS, the table was reduced by TCRdb to in-frame sequences with V and J called. These copies leave out some clones; in studies compared against another copy, an unresolved V gene accounts for under half, and the cause of the remainder is not known. This sample gives 150,000 or so clones in total; about 80% of them show up just once. Around 0.97% of the sample is held by the ten biggest clonotypes. Sequencing used PBMCs. Receptors originate from a woman aged 45-59 years in good health and CMV-seropositive.

This clone appeared once. This chain connects TRBV19 to TRBJ1-1; tentatively, D is TRBD1 (6 bases). The CDR3 is 17 residues long. Trimming stripped 5 bases from V and 1 base from J, with 20 bases between. The germline V gene encodes CDR1 LNHDA and CDR2 SQIVND (reference sequence). CDR3 sequence (DNA): TGTGCCAGTAGTGGTTTGGGATACAGGGCCCAGAACACTGAAGCTTTCTTT. This translates into CASSGLGYRAQNTEAFF.

The J gene is TRBJ1-1, the V gene TRBV20-1, with no clear D. The CDR3 spans 11 residues. Germline V gives CDR1 DFQATT, CDR2 SNEGSKA (reference sequence). Here the CDR3 reads CRAVMNTEAFF. CDR3 in DNA: TGCAGGGCAGTTATGAACACTGAAGCTTTCTTT.

This sequence joins TRBV6-4 and TRBJ2-3; a possible D gene is TRBD2 (6 bases). Germline loops: CDR1 MRHNA, CDR2 SNTAGT. CDR3 length: 15 residues. Trimming removed 5 bases at V and 1 base at J, with 13 bases between. CDR3 loop: CASSKEGHGTDTQYF. The CDR3 region has the DNA TGTGCCAGCAGTAAGGAGGGCCACGGCACAGATACGCAGTATTTT.

The chain couples TRBV11-2 to TRBJ1-1; D not certain. From germline, CDR1 is SGHAT and CDR2 FQNNGV. Deletions cut 3 bases from V and 7 bases from J, with 12 bases between. This CDR3 has 13 amino acids. The CDR3 DNA reads as TGTGCCAGCAGCTTGGCCTTATACAGTGAAGCTTTCTTT. Its protein product is CASSLALYSEAFF.

The rearrangement joins TRBV5-1 to TRBJ1-5; D is possibly TRBD1 (5 bases). Germline V gene lookup returns CDR1 SGHRS and CDR2 YFSETQ. V gave up 0 bases and J gave up 0 bases, with 7 bases separating them. This CDR3 spans 15 amino acids. This CDR3 reads CASSLGGGSNQPQHF. The CDR3 nucleotides are TGCGCCAGCAGCTTGGGCGGGGGTAGCAATCAGCCCCAGCATTTT.

The chain carries TRBV2 and TRBJ1-2; D is perhaps TRBD1 (5 bases). V was clipped by 4 bases and J by 5 bases, with 11 bases between them. This CDR3 is built from 13 residues. Germline values: CDR1 SNHLY, CDR2 FYNNEI. In nucleotides, the CDR3 is TGTGCCAGCAGTGTTGGGGCTACGTATGGCTACACCTTC. Protein: CASSVGATYGYTF.

This rearrangement joins TRBV30 to TRBJ1-6; possible D gene TRBD1, 6 bases. The CDR3 is 13 amino acids. V was shortened by 4 bases and J by 6 bases, with 10 bases between the two germline ends. CDR1 and CDR2 from the germline V gene are GTSNPN and SVGIG (reference sequence). This CDR3 is CAWKTGFNSPLHF. CDR3 in DNA: TGTGCCTGGAAAACAGGGTTTAATTCACCCCTCCACTTT.

This chain connects TRBV19 to TRBJ1-2, with D unresolved. Trimming shortened V by 4 bases and J by 6 bases, and 9 bases separated the two germline ends. Germline V gives CDR1 LNHDA, CDR2 SQIVND (reference sequence). This CDR3 region has 12 residues. The CDR3 here is CASSTRVDGYTF. The CDR3 nucleotides are TGTGCCAGTAGTACCCGGGTTGATGGCTACACCTTC.

This clone was counted only a few times. The chain links TRBV4-1 to TRBJ2-1; tentative D call: TRBD2 (6 bases). Trimming pared 3 bases from V and 9 bases from J, leaving 18 bases between. CDR1 and CDR2 from the germline V gene are MGHRA and YSYEKL. The CDR3 length is 15 residues. CDR3 sequence reads: CASSQATRGRSEQFF. For the CDR3, the DNA is TGCGCCAGCAGCCAGGCGACTAGGGGTCGGAGTGAGCAGTTCTTC.

The chain combines TRBV7-9 with TRBJ1-4, with 12 bases that match TRBD1. V lost 6 bases, J lost 3 bases, and 8 bases stayed unmatched. The germline V gene encodes CDR1 SEHNR and CDR2 FQNEAQ (reference sequence). CDR3 size: 17 residues. CDR3 sequence reads: CASRAGTGGSANEKLFF. The CDR3 bases are TGTGCCAGCAGGGCCGGGACAGGGGGCTCTGCTAATGAAAAACTGTTTTTT.

This chain links TRBV12-5 with TRBJ2-3, with D possibly matching TRBD1 (6 bases). The CDR3 totals 13 residues. The germline CDR1 and CDR2 sequences are LGHNT and FRNRAP. V lost 2 bases and J 7 bases, leaving 10 bases between the germline ends. The CDR3 DNA reads as TGTGCTAGTGGTTTGACAGGGTCCAATACGCAGTATTTT. It translates to CASGLTGSNTQYF. The full variable domain, in which reference TRBV12-5 and TRBJ2-3 provide the parts outside the CDR3, is DARVTQTPRHKVTEMGQEVTMRCQPILGHNTVFWYRQTMMQGLELLAYFRNRAPLDDSGMPKDRFSAEMPDATLATLKIQPSEPRDSAVYFCASGLTGSNTQYFGPGTRLTVL.

V is TRBV19 and J is TRBJ2-5; TRBD2 matches at 11 bases. V was clipped by 4 bases and J by 5 bases; unmatched bases: 6. Germline CDR1 and CDR2: LNHDA and SQIVND (reference sequence). This CDR3 has 15 amino acids. Here the CDR3 reads CASSRASGRKETQYF. Written as DNA, the CDR3 is TGTGCCAGTAGTAGGGCTAGCGGGAGGAAGGAGACCCAGTACTTC.

About this clone: No conserved phenylalanine or tryptophan ends this CDR3, so it is likely a read error. The CDR3, as DNA: TGTGCCAGCTCCCCCGGGAGCACAGATACGCAGTATGTT. This gives the protein CASSPGSTDTQYV. The rearrangement joins TRBV18 to TRBJ2-3; D gene uncertain. CDR1 KGHSH and CDR2 LQKENI come from the germline V gene. The CDR3 has 13 residues. With 6 bases removed from V and 0 bases from J, the gap between germline ends came to 7 bases.

The V and J genes are TRBV6-6 and TRBJ2-7; 9 positions match TRBD2. The germline V gene encodes CDR1 MNHNY and CDR2 SVGAGI (reference sequence). This CDR3 has 15 residues. The J segment lost 4 bases and the V segment lost 6 bases, leaving 10 bases of the junction unmatched. The CDR3 DNA is TGTGCCAGCAGCGGGGGCGGGGGGGCAAAGTACGAGCAGTACTTC. Residues: CASSGGGGAKYEQYF.

This clone was counted between two and nine times. J is TRBJ1-1 and V is TRBV7-8; 11 nucleotides line up with TRBD1. V gave up 5 bases and J gave up 10 bases; unmatched junction bases: 6. CDR1 is SGHVS and CDR2 is FQNEAQ in the germline V gene. This CDR3 is built from 13 residues. The DNA for the CDR3 is TGTGCCAGCAGCCAAGGACAGGGGGCAAGAGCTTTCTTT. Amino acid sequence: CASSQGQGARAFF.

V and J are TRBV29-1 and TRBJ2-5, with D tentatively TRBD2 (6 bases). CDR1 and CDR2 (germline): SQVTM, ANQGSEA. Trimming removed 6 bases from V and 1 base from J, with 12 bases in between. This CDR3 contains 13 residues. The CDR3 coding sequence is TGCAGCGTGGTGCGGGGCGTCCAAGAGACCCAGTACTTC. It translates to CSVVRGVQETQYF.

The chain recombines TRBV2 with TRBJ2-7, with a possible D match to TRBD2 (6 bases). CDR1 and CDR2 (germline): SNHLY, FYNNEI. The CDR3 has 15 residues. Trimming pared 2 bases from V and 1 base from J, leaving 12 bases between. The CDR3 reads CASSERAGGSYEQYF. The CDR3 nucleotides are TGTGCCAGCAGTGAACGAGCGGGCGGTTCCTACGAGCAGTACTTC.

The chain couples TRBV2 to TRBJ1-4; unclear D gene. This CDR3 contains 14 residues. The germline V gene encodes CDR1 SNHLY and CDR2 FYNNEI. Trimming removed 8 bases from V and 0 bases from J, with 10 bases in between. CDR3: CASVRAATNEKLFF. CDR3 bases: TGTGCCAGCGTGCGGGCAGCAACTAATGAAAAACTGTTTTTT.

J is TRBJ2-1 and V is TRBV10-3, with TRBD2 identical over 7 bases. CDR3 length: 13 residues. V shed 7 bases and J 8 bases; nucleotides not matched to a gene: 8. The germline gives CDR1 ENHRY, CDR2 SYGVKD. CDR3 nucleotide sequence: TGTGCCATCAAGAAGGGAGGGTTGGATGAGCAGTTCTTC. Its protein product is CAIKKGGLDEQFF.

The rearrangement uses TRBV19 and TRBJ2-3; D call uncertain. CDR3 length equals 14 residues. Germline CDR1 and CDR2: LNHDA and SQIVND (reference sequence). The V gene lost 5 bases and the J gene lost 2 bases, with 11 bases spanning the gap. CDR3 sequence reads: CASSSTDYTDTQYF. The CDR3 bases are TGTGCCAGTAGTTCAACAGATTACACAGATACGCAGTATTTT.

The chain links TRBV18 to TRBJ1-5, with 7 nucleotides matching TRBD1. The germline CDR1 and CDR2 sequences are KGHSH and LQKENI. V lost 6 bases, J lost 3 bases, and 11 bases stayed unmatched. This CDR3 spans 16 amino acids. The CDR3 DNA follows: TGTGCCAGCTCCCAAGGGACAGTTGTTTACAATCAGCCCCAGCATTTT. It encodes CASSQGTVVYNQPQHF.

This clone was found a few times. The genes are TRBV5-5 and TRBJ2-3, with a weak D call TRBD2 (5 bases). Germline loops: CDR1 SGHKS, CDR2 YYEKEE (reference sequence). This CDR3 spans 15 amino acids. The germline V and J ends were trimmed by 0 bases and 4 bases, with 12 bases remaining between them. The CDR3 here is CASSLGERRADTQYF. The CDR3 bases are TGTGCCAGCAGCTTGGGGGAGAGGCGAGCAGATACGCAGTATTTT.